Presented here are 28 T cell receptor beta chains from one specimen sequenced in a study of ipilimumab plus nivolumab after autologous stem cell transplantation. Sequencing was performed with immunoSEQ multiplex PCR; in TCRdb, only in-frame clones are kept and a portion is missing. Found here are some 15,000 clones, about 81% of them singletons; the top ten hold around 20%. The sequencing used PBMCs, collected in a trial of ipilimumab plus nivolumab as post-transplant consolidation. These receptors all come from a male donor with diffuse large B-cell lymphoma.

This clone has only a few counts. The rearrangement uses TRBV2 and TRBJ2-1; 11 bases are shared with TRBD2. CDR3 length: 16 amino acids. With 4 bases clipped from V and 5 bases from J, the junction kept 7 bases outside the gene matches. The V gene's germline CDR1 is SNHLY and CDR2 FYNNEI. The DNA of the CDR3 is TGTGCCAGCAGTGCGGAGGGACTAGCGGTAAACAATGAGCAGTTCTTC. This encodes CASSAEGLAVNNEQFF.

The rearrangement joins TRBV11-2 to TRBJ1-1, with unresolved D. Germline CDR1 reads SGHAT; CDR2 reads FQNNGV. Trimming removed 4 bases from V and 10 bases from J, with 13 bases in between. CDR3 length equals 12 residues. The CDR3 DNA reads as TGTGCCAGCAGCTCGATAGACCTGAGAGCTTTCTTT. Its protein is CASSSIDLRAFF.

In its sample, this clone was seen once. The chain joins TRBV9 to TRBJ2-3; D may be TRBD1 or TRBD2 (6 bases each). This CDR3 spans 16 amino acids. The V gene's germline CDR1 is SGDLS and CDR2 YYNGEE. Deletions cut 0 bases from V and 5 bases from J, with 16 bases between. CDR3 sequence: CASSVEVGGRGDTQYF. The CDR3 DNA follows: TGTGCCAGCAGCGTAGAGGTGGGGGGCCGTGGAGATACGCAGTATTTT.

The rearrangement joins TRBV19 to TRBJ2-7; 7 bases agree with TRBD1. CDR1 and CDR2 from the germline V gene are LNHDA and SQIVND (reference sequence). The CDR3 length is 15 residues. The V segment lost 6 bases and the J segment 5 bases; nucleotides outside the gene matches: 13. The CDR3 region is CASSVFWTGTNEQYF. DNA for the CDR3: TGTGCCAGTAGCGTTTTTTGGACAGGTACAAACGAGCAGTACTTC.

The chain uses TRBV5-1 and TRBJ2-3, with a tentative D call TRBD2 (6 bases). Germline V gives CDR1 SGHRS, CDR2 YFSETQ. CDR3 length equals 14 residues. The ends were cut back, 4 bases at V and 4 bases at J, with 13 bases in the middle. The DNA of the CDR3 is TGCGCCAGCAGCGAGACTAGTAAGTCAGATACGCAGTATTTT. This gives the protein CASSETSKSDTQYF. The full variable domain, in which reference TRBV5-1 and TRBJ2-3 provide the parts outside the CDR3, is KAGVTQTPRYLIKTRGQQVTLSCSPISGHRSVSWYQQTPGQGLQFLFEYFSETQRNKGNFPGRFSGRQFSNSRSEMNVSTLELGDSALYLCASSETSKSDTQYFGPGTRLTVL.

The chain couples TRBV6-6 to TRBJ2-4; the D is unclear. Germline CDR1 reads MNHNY; CDR2 reads SVGAGI (reference sequence). CDR3 length: 14 amino acids. The V and J ends lost 5 bases and 7 bases respectively, with 15 bases between them. CDR3 sequence: CASSNRGDGNIQYF. CDR3 bases: TGTGCCAGCAGTAACCGAGGCGACGGTAACATTCAGTACTTC.

This chain links TRBV7-9 with TRBJ2-7, with D unclear. The germline V gene has CDR1 SEHNR and CDR2 FQNEAQ (reference sequence). This CDR3 comprises 12 residues. Trimming left V 3 bases short and J 6 bases short, with 9 bases between. The CDR3 loop reads CASSLRYGEQYF. The CDR3 nucleotides read TGTGCCAGCAGCTTGCGTTATGGCGAGCAGTACTTC. Supplemented by reference TRBV7-9 and TRBJ2-7, the full variable domain reads DTGVSQNPRHKITKRGQNVTFRCDPISEHNRLYWYRQTLGQGPEFLTYFQNEAQLEKSRLLSDRFSAERPKGSFSTLEIQRTEQGDSAMYLCASSLRYGEQYFGPGTRLTVT.

The rearrangement links TRBV6-1 to TRBJ1-1; D unclear. CDR1 is MNHNS and CDR2 is SASEGT in the germline V gene. This CDR3 has 13 residues. V dropped 4 bases and J dropped 2 bases, with 8 bases sitting between them. As DNA, the CDR3 is TGTGCCAGCAGTGCTAAGTTAAACACTGAAGCTTTCTTT. Protein: CASSAKLNTEAFF.

The CDR3 is CASSLGTGPSTDTQYF. The CDR3 DNA sequence: TGTGCCAGCAGCTTAGGGACCGGGCCAAGCACAGATACGCAGTATTTT. The chain recombines TRBV5-6 with TRBJ2-3; D may correspond to TRBD1 or TRBD2 (5 bases each). Germline V gene sequence: CDR1 SGHDT, CDR2 YYEEEE. Trimming left V 2 bases short and J 0 bases short, with 13 bases between. The length of the CDR3 is 16 residues.

The chain recombines TRBV11-2 with TRBJ2-5; weak D call: TRBD1 (8 bases). V lost 0 bases, J lost 5 bases, and 13 bases lay in between. This CDR3 comprises 15 residues. Germline values: CDR1 SGHAT, CDR2 FQNNGV. The CDR3 region is CASSLETGEGETQYF. The CDR3 coding sequence is TGTGCCAGCAGCTTAGAGACAGGGGAGGGGGAGACCCAGTACTTC.

This clone was seen once. The rearrangement joins TRBV30 to TRBJ2-7; perhaps TRBD2 as D (6 bases). Gene TRBJ2-1 matches the end of the DNA better, so the J call may be wrong. Germline V CDR1 and CDR2: GTSNPN, SVGIG (reference sequence). The CDR3 runs 15 residues. Written as DNA, the CDR3 is TGTGCCTGGAGTGATGGGGGACTGGCGCACAATGAGCAGTTCTTC. Translation gives CAWSDGGLAHNEQFF.

The chain carries TRBV19 and TRBJ1-2; D gene unclear. Germline V gene lookup returns CDR1 LNHDA and CDR2 SQIVND (reference sequence). With 0 bases removed from V and 2 bases from J, the gap between germline ends came to 7 bases. CDR3 size: 14 residues. The CDR3 here is CASSIDIQNYGYTF. The DNA for the CDR3 is TGTGCCAGTAGTATAGATATACAGAACTATGGCTACACCTTC.

The table lists this clone with a few counts. This chain links TRBV5-4 with TRBJ2-7; D is ambiguous. V was shortened by 0 bases and J by 7 bases, with 5 bases between the two germline ends. This CDR3 contains 11 residues. Germline V gene lookup returns CDR1 SGHNT and CDR2 YYREEE (reference sequence). The CDR3 loop reads CASSLGGEQYF. CDR3 sequence (DNA): TGTGCCAGCAGCTTGGGTGGGGAGCAGTACTTC.

The chain links TRBV9 to TRBJ1-3, with D maybe TRBD1 (5 bases). Between the trimmed V and J ends, which lost 4 bases and 0 bases, there was a span of 14 bases. Germline V gene sequence: CDR1 SGDLS, CDR2 YYNGEE. CDR3 length: 16 residues. CDR3: CASSQEGLSSGNTIYF. In DNA form, the CDR3 reads TGTGCCAGCAGCCAAGAGGGACTGAGCTCTGGAAACACCATATATTTT.

In its sample, this clone ranks as medium-sized. CDR3 bases: TGTGCCAGCTCACCAGTAGGGGACAGCGGCAATCAGCCCCAGCATTTT. This encodes CASSPVGDSGNQPQHF. The rearrangement joins TRBV18 to TRBJ1-5; 7 nucleotides line up with TRBD1. Germline trimming cut 2 bases from V and 2 bases from J; bases unmatched to any gene: 6. This CDR3 region has 16 residues. The germline V gene encodes CDR1 KGHSH and CDR2 LQKENI.

The V call is TRBV3-2, the J call TRBJ1-4. TRBV3-2 is deemed a pseudogene. The CDR3 spans 8 residues. The CDR3 sequence: CASPGLFF. In DNA form, the CDR3 reads TGTGCCAGCCCGGGACTGTTTTTT.

The rearrangement uses TRBV11-2 and TRBJ2-7, with D unresolved. Trimming stripped 7 bases from V and 1 base from J, with 20 bases between. This CDR3 is built from 16 residues. In germline, CDR1 is SGHAT, CDR2 FQNNGV. This CDR3 is CASNHYSAIGSYEQYF. As DNA, the CDR3 is TGTGCCAGCAACCATTACTCCGCCATTGGGTCCTACGAGCAGTACTTC.

The rearrangement uses TRBV21-1 and TRBJ2-7; the tabulated D call, TRBD2, remains unverified against the DNA. TRBV21-1 is deemed a pseudogene. The CDR3 totals 16 residues. The CDR3 DNA sequence: TGTGCCAGCAGCAAAAGGAGACTAGGCCCGACCTACGAGCAGTACTTC. This translates into CASSKRRLGPTYEQYF.

This clone was found a few times. The CDR3 loop reads CASSPPRTDSPLHF. DNA of the CDR3: TGTGCCAGCTCACCACCACGGACTGATTCACCCCTCCACTTT. The chain has TRBV18 and TRBJ1-6; D gene unclear. Germline CDR1 is KGHSH and CDR2 is LQKENI. CDR3 length equals 14 residues. V dropped 0 bases and J dropped 8 bases, with 8 bases sitting between them.

The chain is built from TRBV9 and TRBJ2-5; unclear D gene. V was cut by 1 base and J by 5 bases, with 3 bases left in between. CDR3 length: 11 residues. Germline CDR1 is SGDLS and CDR2 is YYNGEE. The chain's CDR3 is CASSVLETQYF. CDR3 nucleotide sequence: TGTGCCAGCAGCGTACTGGAGACCCAGTACTTC.

The rearrangement uses TRBV4-1 and TRBJ1-1; TRBD1 might be the D (5 bases). The germline gives CDR1 MGHRA, CDR2 YSYEKL. The CDR3 runs 15 residues. Trimming took 0 bases from V and 5 from J, leaving 13 bases between them. CDR3 sequence: CASSQDAGGGTEAFF. CDR3 coding DNA: TGCGCCAGCAGCCAAGATGCGGGGGGTGGGACTGAAGCTTTCTTT.

The V gene is TRBV29-1, the J gene TRBJ1-2; TRBD1 matches at 9 bases. The CDR3 totals 13 residues. Germline V CDR1 and CDR2: SQVTM, ANQGSEA. J lost 6 bases, V lost 4 bases, and 6 bases had no gene match. CDR3 protein: CSVVSWTGDGYTF. The CDR3 bases are TGCAGCGTTGTCAGTTGGACAGGGGATGGCTACACCTTC.

The rearrangement uses TRBV18 and TRBJ1-2; D not certain. Trimming removed 8 bases from V and 4 bases from J, with 20 bases in between. CDR3 length: 15 amino acids. The germline CDR1 and CDR2 sequences are KGHSH and LQKENI. The CDR3 DNA reads TGTGCCAGCCACCTGAGACCCGACCGACCCTATGGCTACACCTTC. The encoded protein is CASHLRPDRPYGYTF.

V is TRBV7-2 and J is TRBJ1-3; D remains unclear. The CDR3 is 14 residues long. CDR1 SGHTA and CDR2 FQGNSA come from the germline V gene. V was cut by 8 bases and J by 1 base, with 12 bases left in between. DNA for the CDR3: TGTGCCAGCTCGGGATCGTATTCTGGAAACACCATATATTTT. Translated: CASSGSYSGNTIYF.

V gene TRBV30 combines with J gene TRBJ1-4, with D tentatively TRBD1 (5 bases). V lost 4 bases and J lost 5, with 17 bases in between. The CDR3 covers 15 residues. CDR1 and CDR2 from the germline V gene are GTSNPN and SVGIG (reference sequence). CDR3 protein: CAWNPTGPENEKLFF. The CDR3 DNA reads TGTGCCTGGAACCCCACAGGTCCTGAGAATGAAAAACTGTTTTTT.

This clone was observed a single time. This chain connects TRBV30 to TRBJ1-2, with D uncertain. The CDR3 runs to 12 residues. Trimming shortened V by 2 bases and J by 8 bases, and 12 bases separated the two germline ends. Germline lookup yields CDR1 GTSNPN and CDR2 SVGIG (reference sequence). CDR3 amino acids: CAWSSEGVGYTF. As DNA, the CDR3 is TGTGCCTGGAGTTCGGAGGGAGTCGGCTACACCTTC.

This clone was seen only a few times. The V and J genes are TRBV7-9 and TRBJ2-7; TRBD1 aligns across 7 bases. The V segment lost 10 bases and the J segment 3 bases; nucleotides outside the gene matches: 6. CDR3 length: 12 residues. From germline, CDR1 is SEHNR and CDR2 FQNEAQ (reference sequence). The DNA for the CDR3 is TGTGCCACTTCTAGGACAGGCTACGAGCAGTACTTC. This sequence encodes CATSRTGYEQYF.

V and J are TRBV6-6 and TRBJ1-2; no clear D. Trimming removed 0 bases at V and 2 bases at J, with 10 bases between. CDR1 is MNHNY and CDR2 is SVGAGI in the germline V gene (reference sequence). The CDR3 is 15 amino acids. CDR3 nucleotides: TGTGCCAGCAGTTACTCGAAGGGATCAAACTATGGCTACACCTTC. Its protein product is CASSYSKGSNYGYTF.